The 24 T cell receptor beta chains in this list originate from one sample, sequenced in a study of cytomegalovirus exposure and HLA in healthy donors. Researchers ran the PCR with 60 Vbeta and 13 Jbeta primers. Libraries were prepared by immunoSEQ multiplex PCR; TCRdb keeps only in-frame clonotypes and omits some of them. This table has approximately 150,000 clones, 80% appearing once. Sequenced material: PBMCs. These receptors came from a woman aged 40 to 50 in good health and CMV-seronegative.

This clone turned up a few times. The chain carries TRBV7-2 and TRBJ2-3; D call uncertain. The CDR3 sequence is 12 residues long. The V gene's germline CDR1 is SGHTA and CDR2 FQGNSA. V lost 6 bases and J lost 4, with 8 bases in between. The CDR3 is CASRLFSDTQYF. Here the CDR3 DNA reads TGTGCCAGCAGACTCTTCTCAGATACGCAGTATTTT. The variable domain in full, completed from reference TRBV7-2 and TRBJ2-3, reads GAGVSQSPSNKVTEKGKDVELRCDPISGHTALYWYRQSLGQGLEFLIYFQGNSAPDKSGLPSDRFSAERTGGSVSTLTIQRTQQEDSAVYLCASRLFSDTQYFGPGTRLTVL.

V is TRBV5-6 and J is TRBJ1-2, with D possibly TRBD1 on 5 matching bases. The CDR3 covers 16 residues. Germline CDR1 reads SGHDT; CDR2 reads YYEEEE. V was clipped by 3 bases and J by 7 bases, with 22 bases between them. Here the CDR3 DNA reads TGTGCCAGCAGCTCTACTCAGGGTTTTATTGGGTCTGGCTACACCTTC. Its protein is CASSSTQGFIGSGYTF.

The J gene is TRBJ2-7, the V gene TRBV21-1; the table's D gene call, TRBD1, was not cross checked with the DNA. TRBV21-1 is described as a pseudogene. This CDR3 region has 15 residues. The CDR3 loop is CASSKRSDRDGEQYF. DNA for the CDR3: TGTGCCAGCAGCAAACGCTCGGACAGGGATGGCGAGCAGTACTTC.

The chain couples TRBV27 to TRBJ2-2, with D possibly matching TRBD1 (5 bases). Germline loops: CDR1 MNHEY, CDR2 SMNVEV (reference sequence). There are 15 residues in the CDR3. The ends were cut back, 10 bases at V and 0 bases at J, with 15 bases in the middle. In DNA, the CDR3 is TGTGCCACCCTCTTGGGGCCCCCGAACACCGGGGAGCTGTTTTTT. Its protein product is CATLLGPPNTGELFF.

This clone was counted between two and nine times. The CDR3 here is CASSEWGGGDNEQFF. CDR3 nucleotides: TGTGCCAGCAGTGAATGGGGCGGGGGAGACAATGAGCAGTTCTTC. J is TRBJ2-1 and V is TRBV25-1, with TRBD2 identical over 7 bases. Trimming at V came to 1 base and at J to 5 bases, leaving 5 bases not matched to a gene. The germline V gene has CDR1 MGHDK and CDR2 SYGVNS. The CDR3 contains 15 residues. Filled out from reference TRBV25-1 and TRBJ2-1, the complete variable domain reads EADIYQTPRYLVIGTGKKITLECSQTMGHDKMYWYQQDPGMELHLIHYSYGVNSTEKGDLSSESTVSRIRTEHFPLTLESARPSHTSQYLCASSEWGGGDNEQFFGPGTRLTVL.

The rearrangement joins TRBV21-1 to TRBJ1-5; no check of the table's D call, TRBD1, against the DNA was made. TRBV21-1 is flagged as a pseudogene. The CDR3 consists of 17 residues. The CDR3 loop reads CASSKASQTGGWKPQHF. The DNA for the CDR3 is TGTGCCAGCAGCAAAGCGTCCCAGACAGGGGGCTGGAAGCCCCAGCATTTT.

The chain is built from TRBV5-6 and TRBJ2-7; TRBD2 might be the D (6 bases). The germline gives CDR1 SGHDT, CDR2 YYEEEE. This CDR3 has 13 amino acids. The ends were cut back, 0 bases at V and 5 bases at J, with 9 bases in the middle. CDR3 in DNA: TGTGCCAGCAGCTTGGGGGGAGGCCACGAGCAGTACTTC. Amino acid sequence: CASSLGGGHEQYF.

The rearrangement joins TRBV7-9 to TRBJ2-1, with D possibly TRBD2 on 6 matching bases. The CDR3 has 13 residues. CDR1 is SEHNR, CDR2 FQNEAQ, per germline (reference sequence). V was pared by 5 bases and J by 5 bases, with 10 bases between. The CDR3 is CASSVRENNEQFF. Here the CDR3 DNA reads TGTGCCAGCAGCGTCCGGGAGAACAATGAGCAGTTCTTC.

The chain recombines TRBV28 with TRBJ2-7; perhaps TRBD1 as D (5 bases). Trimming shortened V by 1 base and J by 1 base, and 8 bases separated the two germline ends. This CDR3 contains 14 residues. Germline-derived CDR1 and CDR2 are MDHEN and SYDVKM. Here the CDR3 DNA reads TGTGCCAGCAGTTTATCAGGGATTTCCTACGAGCAGTACTTC. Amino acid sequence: CASSLSGISYEQYF.

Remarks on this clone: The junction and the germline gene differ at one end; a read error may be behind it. CDR3 sequence reads: CASSVVGRDLDF. The CDR3 DNA sequence: TGTGCCAGCAGCGTAGTGGGGAGGGACCTTGACTTT. V and J are TRBV9 and TRBJ1-1, with D possibly being TRBD1 (5 bases). The CDR3 consists of 12 residues. Germline assignment: CDR1 SGDLS and CDR2 YYNGEE.

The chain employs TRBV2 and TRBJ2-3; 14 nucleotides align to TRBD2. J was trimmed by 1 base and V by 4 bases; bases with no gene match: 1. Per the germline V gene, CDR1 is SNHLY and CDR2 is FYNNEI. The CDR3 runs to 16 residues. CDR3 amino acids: CASSAGLAGGTDTQYF. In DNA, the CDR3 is TGTGCCAGCAGTGCGGGACTAGCGGGGGGCACAGATACGCAGTATTTT.

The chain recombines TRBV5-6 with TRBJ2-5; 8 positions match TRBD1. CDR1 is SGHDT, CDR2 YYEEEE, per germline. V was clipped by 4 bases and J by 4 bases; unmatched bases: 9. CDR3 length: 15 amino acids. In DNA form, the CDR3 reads TGTGCCAGCAGCCTAAGGGGGACAGGTCGAGAGACCCAGTACTTC. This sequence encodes CASSLRGTGRETQYF.

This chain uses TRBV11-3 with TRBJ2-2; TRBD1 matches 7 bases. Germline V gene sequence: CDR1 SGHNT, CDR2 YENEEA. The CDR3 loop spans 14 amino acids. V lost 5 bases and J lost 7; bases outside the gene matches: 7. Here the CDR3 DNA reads TGTGCCAGCAGCCTGGGACAGCGGTTCGGGGAGCTGTTTTTT. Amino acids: CASSLGQRFGELFF.

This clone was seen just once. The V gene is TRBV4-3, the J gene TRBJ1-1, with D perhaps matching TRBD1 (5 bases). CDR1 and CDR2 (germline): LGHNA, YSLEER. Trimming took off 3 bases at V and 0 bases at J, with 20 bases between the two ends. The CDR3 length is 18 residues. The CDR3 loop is CASSHQTPPGLLNTEAFF. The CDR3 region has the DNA TGCGCCAGCAGCCACCAAACCCCTCCGGGACTGCTGAACACTGAAGCTTTCTTT.

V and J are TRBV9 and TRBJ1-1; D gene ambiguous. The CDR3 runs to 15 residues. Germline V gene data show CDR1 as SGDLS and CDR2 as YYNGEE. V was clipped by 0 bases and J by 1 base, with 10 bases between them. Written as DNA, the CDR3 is TGTGCCAGCAGCGTAGGCGTCAGCGGGAACACTGAAGCTTTCTTT. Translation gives CASSVGVSGNTEAFF.

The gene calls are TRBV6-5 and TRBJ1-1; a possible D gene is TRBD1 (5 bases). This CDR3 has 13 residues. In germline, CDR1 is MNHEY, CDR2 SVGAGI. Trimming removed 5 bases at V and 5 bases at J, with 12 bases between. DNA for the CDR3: TGTGCCAGCAGTGTGGCAGGGTTGACTGAAGCTTTCTTT. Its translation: CASSVAGLTEAFF.

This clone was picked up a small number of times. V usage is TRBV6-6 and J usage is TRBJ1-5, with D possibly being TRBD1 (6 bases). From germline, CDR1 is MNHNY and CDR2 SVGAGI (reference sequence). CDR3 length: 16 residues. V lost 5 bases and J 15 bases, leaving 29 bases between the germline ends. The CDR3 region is CASSPLPGLNRVGGHF. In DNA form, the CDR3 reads TGTGCCAGCAGTCCGCTCCCGGGACTAAACAGGGTTGGGGGGCATTTT.

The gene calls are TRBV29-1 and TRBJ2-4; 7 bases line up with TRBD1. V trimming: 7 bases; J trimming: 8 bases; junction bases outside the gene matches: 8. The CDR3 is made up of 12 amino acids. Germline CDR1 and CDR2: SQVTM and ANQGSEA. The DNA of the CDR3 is TGCAGCGCTGGCGGGCAGGGGGACATTCAGTACTTC. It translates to CSAGGQGDIQYF.

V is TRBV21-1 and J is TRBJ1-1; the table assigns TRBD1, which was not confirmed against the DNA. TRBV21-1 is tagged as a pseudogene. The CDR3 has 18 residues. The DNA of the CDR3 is TGTGCCAGCAGCGGAGACAGGGGGCTCGAGGGTCAGAACACTGAAGCTTTCTTT. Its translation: CASSGDRGLEGQNTEAFF.

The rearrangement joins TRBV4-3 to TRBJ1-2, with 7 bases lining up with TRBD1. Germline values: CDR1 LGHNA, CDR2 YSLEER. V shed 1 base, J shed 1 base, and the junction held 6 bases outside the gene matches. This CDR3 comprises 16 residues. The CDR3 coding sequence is TGCGCCAGCAGCCAAGGTACAGGGGTCCTTAACTATGGCTACACCTTC. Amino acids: CASSQGTGVLNYGYTF.

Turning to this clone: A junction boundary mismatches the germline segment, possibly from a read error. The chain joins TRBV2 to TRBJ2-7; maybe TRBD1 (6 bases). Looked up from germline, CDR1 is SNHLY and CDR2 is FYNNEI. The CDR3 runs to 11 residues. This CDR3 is CASSSTGCFPF. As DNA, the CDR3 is TGTGCCAGCAGTTCTACAGGGTGTTTTCCCTTC.

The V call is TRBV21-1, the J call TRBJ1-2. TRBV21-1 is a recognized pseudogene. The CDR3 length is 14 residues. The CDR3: CASSNGGQSYGYTF. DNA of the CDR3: TGTGCCAGCAGCAATGGAGGGCAGTCCTATGGCTACACCTTC.

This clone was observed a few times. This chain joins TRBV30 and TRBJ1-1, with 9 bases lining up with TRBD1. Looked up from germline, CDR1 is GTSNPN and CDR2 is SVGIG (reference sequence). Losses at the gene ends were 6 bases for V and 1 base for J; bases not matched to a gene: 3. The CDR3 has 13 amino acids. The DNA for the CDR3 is TGTGCCTGTCTACAGGGGGCGAACACTGAAGCTTTCTTT. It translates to CACLQGANTEAFF.

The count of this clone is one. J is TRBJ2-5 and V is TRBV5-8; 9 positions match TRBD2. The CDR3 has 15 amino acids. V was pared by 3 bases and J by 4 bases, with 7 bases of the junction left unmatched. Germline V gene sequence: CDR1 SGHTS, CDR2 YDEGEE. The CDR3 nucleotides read TGTGCCAGCAGCTCGGCGGGGGGGCGAGGAGAGACCCAGTACTTC. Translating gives CASSSAGGRGETQYF.